This TCR beta chain was documented in a study of beta chain features in type 1 diabetes. CDR3 length: 13 residues. CDR1 is SQVTM and CDR2 is ANQGSEA in the germline V gene. Trimming removed 0 bases from V and 5 bases from J, with 10 bases in between. The authors reverse transcribed all of the isolated RNA, so sequencing captured expressed TCRB transcripts. TCRdb keeps only in-frame clones here, not all; method: immunoSEQ multiplex PCR. The profile shows under 250,000 clones, 25% to 30% of them singletons. Every single donor gave one heparinised blood draw, and these averaged about 110 mL. Staining for CD45RO/CCR7/CD25/CD127/CD95/CD27 allowed sorting of CD4+ naive, central memory, regulatory and stem cell-like memory cells. A note on this clone: Antigen specificity is unknown.

The study's findings and limits: Moderately but significantly shorter TCRB CDR3s were found in Type 1 diabetes patients in all four CD4+ subsets. cDNA-based sequencing might over-represent cells highly expressing TCR.

The source of this sequence is a man in his thirties or forties in good health. Material for sequencing was central memory CD4+ T cells from blood. The J gene is TRBJ1-1, the V gene TRBV29-1; D is ambiguous. This CDR3 is CSVEEVAGTEAFF. The DNA for the CDR3 is TGCAGCGTTGAAGAAGTCGCGGGTACTGAAGCTTTCTTT.